This T cell receptor beta chain stems from a study of PD-L1 blockade in urothelial cancer. Trimming took 0 bases from V and 0 from J, leaving 13 bases between them. The CDR3 is made up of 17 amino acids. Germline-derived CDR1 and CDR2 are SGDLS and YYNGEE. Assay used: immunoSEQ multiplex PCR; TCRdb lists only in-frame clones, some missing. The sample shows 28,000 or so clones, approximately 86% of them seen only once. Sequences were derived from PBMCs, sampled around atezolizumab (anti-PD-L1) treatment. V gene TRBV9 combines with J gene TRBJ1-3; D possibly corresponds to TRBD1 (5 bases). The receptor was isolated from a man aged 60-69 years with urothelial cancer. In nucleotides, the CDR3 is TGTGCCAGCAGCGTAGAGGGGTTTACCAGCTCTGGAAACACCATATATTTT. Translating gives CASSVEGFTSSGNTIYF.